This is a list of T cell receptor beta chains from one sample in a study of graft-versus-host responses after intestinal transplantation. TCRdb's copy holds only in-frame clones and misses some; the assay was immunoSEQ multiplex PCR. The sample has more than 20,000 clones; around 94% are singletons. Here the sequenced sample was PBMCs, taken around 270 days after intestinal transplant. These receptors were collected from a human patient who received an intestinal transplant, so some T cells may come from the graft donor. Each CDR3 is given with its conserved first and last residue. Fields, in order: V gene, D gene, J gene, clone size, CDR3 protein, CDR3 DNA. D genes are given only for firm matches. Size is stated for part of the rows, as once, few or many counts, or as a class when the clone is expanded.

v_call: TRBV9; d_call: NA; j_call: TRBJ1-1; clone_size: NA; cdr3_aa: CASSVLSTGLTEAFF; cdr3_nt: TGTGCCAGCAGCGTCCTCTCGACAGGACTCACTGAAGCTTTCTTT
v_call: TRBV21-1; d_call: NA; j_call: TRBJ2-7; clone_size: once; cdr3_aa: CASSKASGQEAEQYF; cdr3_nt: TGTGCCAGCAGCAAAGCCTCGGGACAGGAGGCCGAGCAGTACTTC
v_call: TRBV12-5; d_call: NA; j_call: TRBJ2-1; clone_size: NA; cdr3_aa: CASVSPDSPFYNEQFF; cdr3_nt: TGTGCTAGTGTCTCCCCTGACAGTCCCTTCTACAATGAGCAGTTCTTC
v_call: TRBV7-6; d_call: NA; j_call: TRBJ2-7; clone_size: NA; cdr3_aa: CASSLPGEDEQYF; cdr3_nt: TGTGCCAGCAGCTTACCAGGGGAGGACGAGCAGTACTTC
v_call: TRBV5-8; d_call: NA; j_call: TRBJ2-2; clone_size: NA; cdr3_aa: CASSLKTWTEFTGELFF; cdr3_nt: TGTGCCAGCAGCTTGAAGACTTGGACGGAGTTCACCGGGGAGCTGTTTTTT
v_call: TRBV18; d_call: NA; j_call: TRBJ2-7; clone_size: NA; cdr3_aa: CASSPGQRGYEQYF; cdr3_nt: TGTGCCAGCTCACCAGGCCAGAGAGGCTACGAGCAGTACTTC
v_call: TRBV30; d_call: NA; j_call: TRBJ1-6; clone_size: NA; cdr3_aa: CAWDPGHLLASGPLHF; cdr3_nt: TGTGCCTGGGACCCGGGACACTTATTGGCGAGTGGACCCCTCCACTTT
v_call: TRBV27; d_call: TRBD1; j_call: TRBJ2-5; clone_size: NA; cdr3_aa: CASSLAWTGYQETQYF; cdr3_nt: TGTGCCAGCAGTTTAGCCTGGACAGGGTACCAAGAGACCCAGTACTTC
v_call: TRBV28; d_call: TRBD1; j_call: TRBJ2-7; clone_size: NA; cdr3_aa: CASSLPSRDRVLNEQYF; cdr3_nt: TGTGCCAGCAGCCTCCCCTCTCGGGACAGGGTGCTCAACGAGCAGTACTTC
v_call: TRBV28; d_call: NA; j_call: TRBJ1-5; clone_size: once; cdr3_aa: CASSSGTTQLYSNQPQHF; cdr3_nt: TGTGCCAGCAGTTCCGGGACAACTCAATTATATAGCAATCAGCCCCAGCATTTT
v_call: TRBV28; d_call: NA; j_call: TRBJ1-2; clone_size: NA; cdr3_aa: CASSSGVDIYGYTF; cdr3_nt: TGTGCCAGCAGCTCGGGGGTGGACATCTATGGCTACACCTTC
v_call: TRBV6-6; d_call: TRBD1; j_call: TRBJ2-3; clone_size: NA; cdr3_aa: CASSWAQGALRDTQYF; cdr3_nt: TGTGCCAGCAGTTGGGCACAGGGGGCTTTACGAGATACGCAGTATTTT
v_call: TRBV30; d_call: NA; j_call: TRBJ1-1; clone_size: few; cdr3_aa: CAWSGLSTEAFF; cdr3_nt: TGTGCCTGGAGTGGTTTGAGCACTGAAGCTTTCTTT
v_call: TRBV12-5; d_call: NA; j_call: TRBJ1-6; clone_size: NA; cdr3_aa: CASGLKGGAAYNSPLHF; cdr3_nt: TGTGCTAGTGGTTTGAAGGGGGGAGCTGCCTATAATTCACCCCTCCACTTT